This T cell receptor beta chain was identified during a study of blood T cell repertoires in COVID-19. Turning to the study itself: The analysed material was cDNA or gDNA that came from T cells, B-cell-depleted T cells, or PBMCs.

The data were produced by immunoSEQ multiplex PCR, yet TCRdb's version contains in-frame clones alone and is incomplete. The data contain around 300,000 clones, 75% to 90% of them seen just once; the ten biggest clones take up 5% to 6%. Symptom resolution, clearance, or two negative PCRs marked donors in Cohort 3 as recovered. Germline lookup yields CDR1 SGHAT and CDR2 FQNNGV. Trimming removed 4 bases from V and 4 bases from J; junction bases left unmatched: 10. CDR3 size: 16 residues. This sequence joins TRBV11-2 and TRBJ2-1; 7 bases are a match to TRBD1. Source material: PBMCs or T cells enriched from blood (not recorded which). The TCR comes from a man aged 25-45 years who had recovered from COVID-19. Here the CDR3 reads CASSSATGVGYNEQFF. DNA of the CDR3: TGTGCCAGCAGCTCCGCAACAGGGGTAGGTTACAATGAGCAGTTCTTC.